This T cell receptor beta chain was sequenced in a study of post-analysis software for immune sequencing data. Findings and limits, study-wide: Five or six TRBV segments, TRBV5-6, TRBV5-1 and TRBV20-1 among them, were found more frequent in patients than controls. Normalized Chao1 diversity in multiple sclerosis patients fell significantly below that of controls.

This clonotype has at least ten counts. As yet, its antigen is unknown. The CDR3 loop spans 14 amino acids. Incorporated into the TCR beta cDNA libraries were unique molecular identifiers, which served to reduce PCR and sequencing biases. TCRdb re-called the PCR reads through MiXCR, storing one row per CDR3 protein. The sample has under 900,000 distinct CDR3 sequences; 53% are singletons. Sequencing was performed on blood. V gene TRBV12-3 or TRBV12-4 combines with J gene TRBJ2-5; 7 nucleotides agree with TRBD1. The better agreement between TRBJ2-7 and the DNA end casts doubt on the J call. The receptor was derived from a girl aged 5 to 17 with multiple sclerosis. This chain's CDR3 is CASSFGQAESEQYF. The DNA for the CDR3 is TGTGCCAGCAGTTTCGGACAGGCGGAGTCCGAGCAGTACTTC.